This is a list of T cell receptor beta chains from one sample in a study of regulatory T cells in long-lasting Graves disease. TCRdb passed the multiplex PCR reads through MiXCR, listing each CDR3 protein once. This sample yields 400,000 or so distinct CDR3 sequences, of which about a fifth are seen a single time; 20% to 25% belongs to the top ten. The source material was peripheral blood mononuclear cells (PBMCs), sampled when the disease was refractory, from a patient treated with antithyroid drugs. These receptor sequences come from a female donor with Graves disease. CDR3s include the opening cysteine and the closing phenylalanine or tryptophan. Fields, in order: D gene, clone size, J gene, V gene, CDR3 protein, CDR3 DNA. D genes are given only for firm matches. For some rows the clone size is stated as once, few or many, or as a class when expanded; others skip it.

>NA|few|TRBJ2-5|TRBV5-6
CASSLGRTARKETQYF
TGTGCCAGCAGCTTGGGTCGGACAGCCAGAAAAGAGACCCAGTACTTC
>TRBD2|many|TRBJ2-7|TRBV2
CASSEVLAGGASEQYF
TGTGCCAGCAGTGAAGTCCTAGCGGGGGGGGCCTCCGAGCAGTACTTC
>TRBD1|many|TRBJ1-4|TRBV2
CASRLSRDRTYKLFF
TGTGCCAGCAGACTTTCCCGGGACAGAACCTACAAACTGTTTTTT
>TRBD1|many|TRBJ1-2|TRBV2
CASSVGTGNYGYTF
TGTGCCAGCAGTGTCGGGACAGGGAACTATGGCTACACCTTC
>NA|NA|TRBJ2-7|TRBV7-2
CASSFYICSALWVGRSSYEQYF
NA
>TRBD2|NA|TRBJ2-5|TRBV20-1
CSASESGLAQETQYF
TGCAGTGCTAGTGAATCGGGACTAGCGCAGGAGACCCAGTACTTC
>NA|few|TRBJ2-7|TRBV7-3
CASSLAPSRHEQYF
TGTGCCAGCAGCTTAGCCCCTAGTAGGCACGAGCAGTACTTC
>NA|NA|TRBJ1-3|TRBV9
CASSVALSGNTIYF
TGTGCCAGCAGCGTAGCGCTCTCTGGAAACACCATATATTTT
>TRBD1|NA|TRBJ2-7|TRBV20-1
CSARGTGGISYGQYF
TGCAGTGCTAGAGGGACAGGGGGCATCTCCTACGGGCAGTACTTC
>TRBD1|NA|TRBJ2-5|TRBV29-1
CSGGTGGRGTQYF
TGCAGCGGGGGGACAGGGGGCAGGGGGACCCAGTACTTC
>NA|few|TRBJ2-4|TRBV7-2
CASSSSRVLAKNIQYF
TGTGCCAGCAGCTCGTCTAGAGTTCTAGCCAAAAACATTCAGTACTTC
>TRBD1|many|TRBJ1-1|TRBV20-1
CSARERQGLDAEAFF
TGCAGTGCTAGAGAGCGACAGGGGTTGGACGCTGAAGCTTTCTTT
>NA|NA|TRBJ2-6|TRBV7-8
CASSLGGGQRSGANVLTF
TGTGCCAGCAGTCTAGGGGGGGGACAGCGCTCTGGGGCCAACGTCCTGACTTTC
>NA|many|TRBJ1-6|TRBV6-2/TRBV6-3
CASSYAPGGGLSSYNSPLHF
TGTGCCAGCAGTTACGCCCCGGGGGGGGGGCTGAGCTCCTATAATTCACCCCTCCACTTT
>NA|many|TRBJ2-7|TRBV29-1
CSDVTGSYEQYF
TGCAGCGACGTGACAGGTTCCTACGAGCAGTACTTC
>TRBD2|many|TRBJ2-5|TRBV27
CASRGTSGSFYSYQETQYF
TGTGCCAGCAGGGGAACTAGCGGGAGTTTCTACTCGTACCAAGAGACCCAGTACTTC
>NA|NA|TRBJ1-1|TRBV20-1
CSARSGGQIVLNTEAFF
TGCAGTGCTAGATCAGGAGGACAGATCGTTTTGAACACTGAAGCTTTCTTT
>NA|many|TRBJ2-6|TRBV2
CASGEGANVLTF
TGTGCCAGCGGCGAGGGGGCCAACGTCCTGACTTTC
>NA|few|TRBJ2-5|TRBV29-1
CSVGPGRIETQYF
TGCAGCGTTGGCCCGGGACGAATAGAGACCCAGTACTTC
>TRBD2|NA|TRBJ2-1|TRBV7-2
CASSYGLAGRNEQFF
TGTGCCAGCAGCTACGGACTAGCGGGGAGGAATGAGCAGTTCTTC
>TRBD1|many|TRBJ2-4|TRBV20-1
CSARLPGTGSNIQYF
TGCAGTGCTAGATTACCCGGGACAGGGTCGAACATTCAGTACTTC
>TRBD1|many|TRBJ1-2|TRBV6-1
CASSQQQGAIYGYTF
TGTGCCAGCAGTCAGCAGCAGGGGGCTATCTATGGCTACACCTTC
>NA|NA|TRBJ1-1|TRBV7-9
CASSLQGGLTEAFF
TGTGCCAGCAGCTTACAGGGTGGTCTCACTGAAGCTTTCTTT
>NA|NA|TRBJ2-5|TRBV6-1
CASSPQEPQYF
TGTGCCAGCAGTCCTCAGGAGCCCCAGTACTTC
>NA|few|TRBJ1-2|TRBV19
CASSASGTTNYGYTF
TGTGCCAGTAGCGCCTCCGGGACAACTAATTATGGCTACACCTTC
>NA|NA|TRBJ2-2|TRBV4-3
CASSQGRMDIMVPGELFF
TGCGCCAGCAGCCAAGGGAGGATGGACATTATGGTCCCCGGGGAGCTGTTTTTT
>TRBD1|few|TRBJ2-7|TRBV4-1
CASSQVRGGDEQYF
TGCGCCAGCAGCCAAGTACGAGGGGGCGACGAGCAGTACTTC
>NA|NA|TRBJ1-5|TRBV6-1
CASMQVGSNQPQHF
TGTGCCAGCATGCAAGTGGGGAGCAATCAGCCCCAGCATTTT
>TRBD2|NA|TRBJ2-7|TRBV9
CASSPRRTSGRRKQYF
TGTGCCAGCAGCCCACGCCGGACTAGCGGGAGGAGAAAGCAGTACTTC
>NA|many|TRBJ1-5|TRBV20-1
CSANPDSNQPQHF
TGCAGTGCTAACCCAGATAGCAATCAGCCCCAGCATTTT
>NA|NA|TRBJ1-1|TRBV5-6
CASSLGRIWTEAFF
TGTGCCAGCAGCTTGGGGAGGATCTGGACTGAAGCTTTCTTT
>NA|NA|TRBJ2-7|TRBV12-5
CASGSSRSGLDEQYF
TGTGCTAGTGGTTCATCAAGAAGCGGTCTAGACGAGCAGTACTTC
>TRBD1|NA|TRBJ1-2|TRBV10-3
CAIREAGGRGYTF
TGTGCCATCAGGGAGGCAGGGGGCCGTGGCTACACCTTC
>TRBD2|NA|TRBJ2-5|TRBV28
CASSSPAGGRETQYF
TGTGCCAGCAGTTCCCCCGCGGGGGGGCGGGAGACCCAGTACTTC
>NA|few|TRBJ2-7|TRBV14
CASSHGSSSYEQYF
TGTGCCAGCAGCCATGGGAGTAGCTCCTACGAGCAGTACTTC